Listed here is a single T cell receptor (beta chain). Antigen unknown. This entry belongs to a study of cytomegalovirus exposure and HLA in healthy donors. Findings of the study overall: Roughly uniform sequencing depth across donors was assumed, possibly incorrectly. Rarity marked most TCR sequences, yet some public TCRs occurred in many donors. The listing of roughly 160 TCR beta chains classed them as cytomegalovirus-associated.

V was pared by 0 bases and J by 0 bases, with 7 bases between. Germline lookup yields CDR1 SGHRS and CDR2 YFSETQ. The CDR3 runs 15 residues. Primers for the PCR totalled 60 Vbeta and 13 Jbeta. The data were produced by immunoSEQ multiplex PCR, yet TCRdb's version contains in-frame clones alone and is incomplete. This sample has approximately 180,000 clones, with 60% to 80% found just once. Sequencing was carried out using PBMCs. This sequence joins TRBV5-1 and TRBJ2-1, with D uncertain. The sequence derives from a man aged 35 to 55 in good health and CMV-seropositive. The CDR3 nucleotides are TGCGCCAGCAGCTTGGCCTACAGCTCCTACAATGAGCAGTTCTTC. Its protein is CASSLAYSSYNEQFF. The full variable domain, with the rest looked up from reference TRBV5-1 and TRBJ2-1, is KAGVTQTPRYLIKTRGQQVTLSCSPISGHRSVSWYQQTPGQGLQFLFEYFSETQRNKGNFPGRFSGRQFSNSRSEMNVSTLELGDSALYLCASSLAYSSYNEQFFGPGTRLTVL.